Sequencing of this T cell receptor (beta chain) was carried out in a study of graft-versus-host responses after intestinal transplantation. Regarding the study as a whole: Early after transplant, HvG clones declined as circulating GvH clones peaked.

Germline CDR1 and CDR2: LNHDA and SQIVND (reference sequence). V was trimmed by 6 bases and J by 6 bases, leaving 8 bases between them. The CDR3 is made up of 11 amino acids. The method was immunoSEQ multiplex PCR; TCRdb's version includes in-frame clones alone and lacks a portion of them. Here the sample spans around 100,000 clones, approximately 94% being singletons. As to this clone: The antigen remains unidentified.

V gene TRBV19 combines with J gene TRBJ1-2, with TRBD1 as a possible D gene (6 bases). The sample in question was unstimulated CD4+ T cells sorted from spleen or lymph node cells, obtained before transplant. The source is a human donor who was the organ donor for an intestinal transplant. As DNA, the CDR3 is TGTGCCAGTAGAAGGGGGAATGGCTACACCTTC. Encoded protein: CASRRGNGYTF.